This T cell receptor (beta chain) was obtained from a study of blood T cell repertoires in COVID-19. At the level of the study: The analysed material was cDNA or gDNA that came from T cells, B-cell-depleted T cells, or PBMCs.

Recruitment covered about 25 US areas and drew participants whose ages spanned about 18 to 95 years. V lost 1 base and J lost 4; bases outside the gene matches: 2. Germline assignment: CDR1 SGHTA and CDR2 FQGNSA. CDR3 length: 14 residues. Study processing details: Estimation of nucleated cell counts was performed using reference gene primer amplification. Measured with immunoSEQ multiplex PCR; TCRdb has only the in-frame clones, and not every one. V, J and clone size are taken as reported in that table, and D and trimming were inferred from the DNA itself. The sample includes hundreds of thousands of clones, around 89% of them seen just once.

The genes are TRBV7-2 and TRBJ1-2; the match to TRBD1 covers 8 bases. The clonotype comes from a man aged 35 to 55 who had recovered from COVID-19. Sequenced material: PBMCs or T cells enriched from blood (not recorded which). The CDR3 protein is CASSLGGQAYGYTF. The CDR3 nucleotides are TGTGCCAGCAGCTTAGGGGGACAGGCCTATGGCTACACCTTC.